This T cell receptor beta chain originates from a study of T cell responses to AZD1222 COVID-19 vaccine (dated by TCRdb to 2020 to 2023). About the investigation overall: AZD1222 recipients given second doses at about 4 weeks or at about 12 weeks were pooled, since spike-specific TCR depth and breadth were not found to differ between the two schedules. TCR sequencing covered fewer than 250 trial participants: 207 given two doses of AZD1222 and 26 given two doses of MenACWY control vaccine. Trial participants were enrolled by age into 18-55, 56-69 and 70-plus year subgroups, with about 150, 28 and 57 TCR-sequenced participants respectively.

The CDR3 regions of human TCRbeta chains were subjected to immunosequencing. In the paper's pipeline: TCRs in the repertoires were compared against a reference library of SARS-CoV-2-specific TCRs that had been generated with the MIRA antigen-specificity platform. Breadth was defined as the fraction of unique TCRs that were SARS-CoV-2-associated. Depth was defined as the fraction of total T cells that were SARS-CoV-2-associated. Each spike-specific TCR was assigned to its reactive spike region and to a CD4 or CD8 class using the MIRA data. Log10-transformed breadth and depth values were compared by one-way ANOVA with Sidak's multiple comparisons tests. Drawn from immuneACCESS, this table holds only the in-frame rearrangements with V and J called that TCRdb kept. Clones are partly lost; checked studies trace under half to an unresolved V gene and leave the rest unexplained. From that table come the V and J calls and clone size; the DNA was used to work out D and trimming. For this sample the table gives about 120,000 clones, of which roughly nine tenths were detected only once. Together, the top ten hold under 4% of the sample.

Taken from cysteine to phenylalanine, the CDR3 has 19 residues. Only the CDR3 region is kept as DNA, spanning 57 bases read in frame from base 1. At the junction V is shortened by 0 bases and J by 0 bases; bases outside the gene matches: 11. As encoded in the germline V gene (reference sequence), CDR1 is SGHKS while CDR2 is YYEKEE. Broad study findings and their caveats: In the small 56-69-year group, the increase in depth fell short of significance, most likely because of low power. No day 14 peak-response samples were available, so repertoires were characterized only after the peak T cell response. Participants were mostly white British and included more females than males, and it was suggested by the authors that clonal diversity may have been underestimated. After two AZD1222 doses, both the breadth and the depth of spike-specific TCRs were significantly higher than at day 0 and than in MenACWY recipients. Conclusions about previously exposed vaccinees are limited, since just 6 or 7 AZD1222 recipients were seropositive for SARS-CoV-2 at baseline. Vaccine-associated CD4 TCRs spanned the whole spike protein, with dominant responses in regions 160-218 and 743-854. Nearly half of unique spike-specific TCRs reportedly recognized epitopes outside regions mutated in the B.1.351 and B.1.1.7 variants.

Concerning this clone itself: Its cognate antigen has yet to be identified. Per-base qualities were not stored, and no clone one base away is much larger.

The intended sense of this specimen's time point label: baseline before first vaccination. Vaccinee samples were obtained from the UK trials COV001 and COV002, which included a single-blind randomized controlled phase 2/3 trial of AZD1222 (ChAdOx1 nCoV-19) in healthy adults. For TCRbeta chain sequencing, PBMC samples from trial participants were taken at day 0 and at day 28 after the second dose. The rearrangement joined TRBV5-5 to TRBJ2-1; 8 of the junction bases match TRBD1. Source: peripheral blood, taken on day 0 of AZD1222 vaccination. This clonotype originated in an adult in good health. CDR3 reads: CASSLVQGARRYSYNEQFF. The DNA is TGTGCCAGCAGCTTGGTGCAGGGGGCAAGACGTTACTCCTACAATGAGCAGTTCTTC.